These 5 T cell receptor beta chains originate from one sample sequenced in a study of Tregs in tolerant kidney transplant recipients (dated by TCRdb to between 2017 and 2020). The protocol used for the library was the immunoSEQ multiplex PCR assay. This is the immuneACCESS table as TCRdb keeps it, with only in-frame sequences that have V and J called. A part of the clones is gone; compared with another copy, unresolved V genes explain less than half, and the rest is unexplained. The sample table lists tens of thousands of clones, about 83% of them with a count of one. Around 4.5% of the sample lies in the top ten. The sequencing sample was made of CD4+ T cells from blood. The receptors come from a human donor in good health.

CDR3 DNA: TGTGCCACGAAACGTTCCGGGTACGAGCAGTACTTC. Its protein is CATKRSGYEQYF. The chain recombines TRBV10-3 with TRBJ2-7, with D uncertain. The germline CDR1 and CDR2 sequences are ENHRY and SYGVKD. V lost 10 bases to trimming and J lost 4 bases, with 14 bases between them. This CDR3 is 12 amino acids long.

J is TRBJ2-3 and V is TRBV9, with 8 nucleotides matching TRBD1. V gave up 3 bases and J gave up 4 bases; unmatched junction bases: 1. The CDR3 contains 13 residues. CDR1 is SGDLS, CDR2 YYNGEE, per germline. As DNA, the CDR3 is TGTGCCAGCAGCGCACAGGGGGCAGATACGCAGTATTTT. This encodes CASSAQGADTQYF.

The V gene is TRBV7-9, the J gene TRBJ1-1; D not certain. The CDR3 consists of 15 residues. Germline-derived CDR1 and CDR2 are SEHNR and FQNEAQ (reference sequence). The V gene lost 1 base and the J gene lost 8 bases, with 17 bases spanning the gap. This chain's CDR3 is CASSLDGAAAKEAFF. Here the CDR3 DNA reads TGTGCCAGCAGCTTAGATGGTGCGGCAGCCAAAGAAGCTTTCTTT.

This clone appeared a single time. The chain employs TRBV10-3 and TRBJ2-7, with TRBD1 identical over 9 bases. CDR3 length equals 16 residues. J gave up 0 bases and V 3 bases, and 6 bases lay outside the gene matches. Germline values: CDR1 ENHRY, CDR2 SYGVKD. The CDR3 spells CAISDPGQGSSYEQYF. DNA for the CDR3: TGTGCCATCAGTGACCCCGGACAGGGGAGCTCCTACGAGCAGTACTTC.

This clone was observed a single time. The chain couples TRBV29-1 to TRBJ2-7; 9 positions match TRBD2. With V trimmed by 5 bases and J by 4 bases, 9 bases remained unmatched. Germline V gene lookup returns CDR1 SQVTM and CDR2 ANQGSEA. CDR3 length equals 14 residues. CDR3 in amino acids: CSVSSREGRYEQYF. CDR3 DNA: TGCAGCGTTTCTTCGCGGGAGGGCCGTTACGAGCAGTACTTC.